Presented here are 14 T cell receptor beta chains from one specimen sequenced in a study of control samples from healthy donors and cancer patients. Clones were read by immunoSEQ multiplex PCR, and TCRdb kept only the in-frame ones, dropping some. The sample has fewer than 100,000 clones; 82% are singletons. The sequenced material came from blood. These receptors all come from an older woman in good health.

The rearrangement uses TRBV7-2 and TRBJ2-3; 8 nucleotides align to TRBD2. Looked up from germline, CDR1 is SGHTA and CDR2 is FQGNSA. The CDR3 runs to 16 residues. V lost 3 bases to trimming and J lost 6 bases; unmatched junction nucleotides: 11. As DNA, the CDR3 is TGTGCCAGCAGCTTGTTTGAATCGGGGGGGATGGATACGCAGTATTTT. Translating gives CASSLFESGGMDTQYF.

The chain carries TRBV6-2 or TRBV6-3 and TRBJ2-5, with 8 bases aligning to TRBD1. Germline V gene data show CDR1 as MNHEY and CDR2 as SVGEGT. The V and J ends lost 2 bases and 2 bases, in that order; junction bases with no gene match: 7. The CDR3 contains 16 residues. DNA of the CDR3: TGTGCCAGCAGTTACGGGACAGGTTGGCAACAAGAGACCCAGTACTTC. This codes for CASSYGTGWQQETQYF.

This clone was found a few times. This chain links TRBV18 with TRBJ2-5; 9 positions match TRBD2. V lost 6 bases to trimming and J lost 5 bases; unmatched junction nucleotides: 7. This CDR3 contains 14 residues. Germline V gene data show CDR1 as KGHSH and CDR2 as LQKENI. CDR3 sequence (DNA): TGTGCCAGCTCGGCGGGAGGGCCCCGGGAGACCCAGTACTTC. The encoded protein is CASSAGGPRETQYF.

DNA for the CDR3: TGTGCCATCCGCGAAAGAGGGAACACTGAAGCTTTCTTT. It specifies CAIRERGNTEAFF. The V and J genes are TRBV10-3 and TRBJ1-1, with D uncertain. V was shortened by 8 bases and J by 1 base, with 11 bases between the two germline ends. CDR3 length: 13 residues. Germline CDR1 and CDR2: ENHRY and SYGVKD.

The chain couples TRBV18 to TRBJ1-2; D is unclear. The CDR3 has 13 amino acids. Deletions cut 3 bases from V and 5 bases from J, with 10 bases between. Germline V gives CDR1 KGHSH, CDR2 LQKENI. CDR3 region: CASSPRREYGYTF. DNA of the CDR3: TGTGCCAGCTCACCCCGGAGGGAGTATGGCTACACCTTC.

J is TRBJ2-7 and V is TRBV5-1, with D perhaps matching TRBD1 or TRBD2 (6 bases each). Per germline, CDR1 SGHRS and CDR2 YFSETQ. V was pared by 4 bases and J by 0 bases, with 20 bases between. The CDR3 has 17 residues. As DNA, the CDR3 is TGCGCCAGCAGCCGGGCCCCCGGGGGCGATGCCTCCTACGAGCAGTACTTC. Protein: CASSRAPGGDASYEQYF.

V and J are TRBV7-9 and TRBJ1-5; the D gene is possibly TRBD1 (5 bases). CDR3 length: 15 residues. The germline gives CDR1 SEHNR, CDR2 FQNEAQ (reference sequence). The germline V and J ends were trimmed by 3 bases and 3 bases, with 12 bases remaining between them. In nucleotides, the CDR3 is TGTGCCAGCAGCTTGGGTCCAGGGACCAATCAGCCCCAGCATTTT. As protein: CASSLGPGTNQPQHF.

This clone has only one observation. V and J are TRBV20-1 and TRBJ2-3; TRBD2 matches 11 bases. In germline, CDR1 is DFQATT, CDR2 SNEGSKA (reference sequence). This CDR3 has 15 amino acids. Unmatched junction bases numbered 8, after V lost 3 bases and J lost 6 bases. Written as DNA, the CDR3 is TGCAGTGCTAGTACTAGCGGGGGAGGATCGGATACGCAGTATTTT. Residues: CSASTSGGGSDTQYF.

The chain links TRBV27 to TRBJ2-6; TRBD1 might be the D (5 bases). This CDR3 has 17 amino acids. Trimming stripped 2 bases from V and 1 base from J, with 12 bases between. CDR1 is MNHEY and CDR2 is SMNVEV in the germline V gene (reference sequence). CDR3 in amino acids: CASSLRGLSSGANVLTF. DNA of the CDR3: TGTGCCAGCAGTTTAAGGGGCCTATCTTCTGGGGCCAACGTCCTGACTTTC.

This sequence joins TRBV7-6 and TRBJ2-3; D possibly corresponds to TRBD2 (6 bases). CDR1 is SGHVS, CDR2 FNYEAQ, per germline. Deletions cut 1 base from V and 3 bases from J, with 8 bases between. The CDR3 has 14 amino acids. CDR3 loop: CASSLGLGTDTQYF. The DNA for the CDR3 is TGTGCCAGCAGCTTAGGACTAGGGACAGATACGCAGTATTTT. The full variable domain, rest sourced from reference TRBV7-6 and TRBJ2-3, is GAGVSQSPRYKVTKRGQDVALRCDPISGHVSLYWYRQALGQGPEFLTYFNYEAQQDKSGLPNDRFSAERPEGSISTLTIQRTEQRDSAMYRCASSLGLGTDTQYFGPGTRLTVL.

This clone was seen only once. V and J are TRBV4-1 and TRBJ1-5; 12 bases are shared with TRBD1. This CDR3 comprises 17 residues. Germline V gene data show CDR1 as MGHRA and CDR2 as YSYEKL. After removal of 3 bases from V and 7 bases from J, the junction contained 10 bases not matched to a gene. The CDR3 DNA reads as TGCGCCAGCAGCCAGGAGGTAGTGGGACAGGGGGCACAGCCCCAGCATTTT. The encoded protein is CASSQEVVGQGAQPQHF.

V gene TRBV6-5 combines with J gene TRBJ1-5; D remains ambiguous. Per the germline V gene, CDR1 is MNHEY and CDR2 is SVGAGI. This CDR3 is built from 14 residues. With 6 bases removed from V and 1 base from J, the gap between germline ends came to 10 bases. CDR3 residues: CASSLVGSNQPQHF. DNA for the CDR3: TGTGCCAGCAGCCTGGTCGGGAGCAATCAGCCCCAGCATTTT.

The genes are TRBV3-1 (or the pseudogene TRBV3-2) and TRBJ2-5; 11 bases align to TRBD2. This CDR3 is built from 16 residues. With 3 bases clipped from V and 5 bases from J, the junction kept 8 bases outside the gene matches. Germline assignment: CDR1 LGHDT and CDR2 YNNKEL (reference sequence). CDR3 residues: CASSQRLAGRGETQYF. The CDR3 nucleotides are TGTGCCAGCAGCCAGAGACTAGCGGGACGGGGGGAGACCCAGTACTTC.

The V and J genes are TRBV6-2 or TRBV6-3 and TRBJ2-5; 11 bases are a match to TRBD2. In germline, CDR1 is MNHEY, CDR2 SVGEGT. V dropped 6 bases and J dropped 3; count of bases not matched to a gene: 9. This CDR3 has 16 residues. The CDR3 reads CASSLYSGGAKETQYF. The CDR3 nucleotides read TGTGCCAGCAGCCTCTATAGCGGGGGGGCCAAAGAGACCCAGTACTTC.